Below, 17 T cell receptor beta chains from the same sample are listed, as sequenced in a study of shared T cell receptors in the human thymus. TCRdb's copy holds only in-frame clones and misses some; the assay was immunoSEQ multiplex PCR. The profile shows hundreds of thousands of clones, around 89% of them singletons. These same records also appear under a second study, on human thymus T cells.

What was sequenced was thymocytes. These receptors were obtained from a boy under two years old with a congenital heart defect.

This clone was observed a single time. V is TRBV5-4 and J is TRBJ2-1, with 8 bases fitting TRBD2. The germline V gene encodes CDR1 SGHNT and CDR2 YYREEE (reference sequence). The CDR3 is 13 amino acids. The trim removed 2 bases at V and 6 bases at J, leaving 1 base unmatched. CDR3 sequence: CASSFRGGNEQFF. CDR3 coding DNA: TGTGCCAGCAGCTTTCGGGGGGGCAATGAGCAGTTCTTC. Based on the CDR3 plus reference TRBV5-4 and TRBJ2-1, the full variable domain is ETGVTQSPTHLIKTRGQQVTLRCSSQSGHNTVSWYQQALGQGPQFIFQYYREEENGRGNFPPRFSGLQFPNYSSELNVNALELDDSALYLCASSFRGGNEQFFGPGTRLTVL.

The chain recombines TRBV6-1 with TRBJ2-3, with D tentatively TRBD2 (5 bases). Germline loops: CDR1 MNHNS, CDR2 SASEGT. With 0 bases removed from V and 5 bases from J, the gap between germline ends came to 9 bases. This CDR3 is built from 14 residues. The CDR3 nucleotides are TGTGCCAGCAGTGAAGCGGGCGCGGGAGATACGCAGTATTTT. The encoded protein is CASSEAGAGDTQYF.

The V and J genes are TRBV27 and TRBJ2-7; TRBD1 matches at 7 bases. Germline V gene data show CDR1 as MNHEY and CDR2 as SMNVEV (reference sequence). The CDR3 is made up of 14 amino acids. J was trimmed by 0 bases and V by 5 bases; bases with no gene match: 4. The CDR3 region has the DNA TGTGCCAGCAGTCGGACAGGTTTCTCCTACGAGCAGTACTTC. Its translation is CASSRTGFSYEQYF.

CDR3 amino acids: CANPTSPKETQYF. Written as DNA, the CDR3 is TGTGCCAACCCGACTAGTCCTAAGGAGACCCAGTACTTC. The rearrangement joins TRBV2 to TRBJ2-5, with D perhaps TRBD2 (6 bases). Between the trimmed V and J ends, which lost 10 bases and 5 bases, there was a span of 17 bases. From germline, CDR1 is SNHLY and CDR2 FYNNEI. The CDR3 covers 13 residues.

In its sample, this clone was seen once. The rearrangement uses TRBV28 and TRBJ1-5, with D perhaps TRBD1 (5 bases). Germline CDR1 is MDHEN and CDR2 is SYDVKM. The CDR3 has 14 residues. Trimming removed 2 bases at V and 6 bases at J, with 11 bases between. The CDR3 here is CASSLGEGRQPQHF. The CDR3 DNA sequence: TGTGCCAGCAGTTTAGGGGAGGGACGTCAGCCCCAGCATTTT.

A few counts support this clone. V is TRBV5-4 and J is TRBJ2-7, with D perhaps matching TRBD2 (6 bases). The CDR3 sequence is 14 residues long. V dropped 2 bases and J dropped 5 bases, with 14 bases sitting between them. Per the germline V gene, CDR1 is SGHNT and CDR2 is YYREEE (reference sequence). CDR3 sequence reads: CASSLIGLSDEQYF. In nucleotides, the CDR3 is TGTGCCAGCAGCTTAATTGGACTATCTGACGAGCAGTACTTC.

The chain couples TRBV7-2 to TRBJ1-2; 8 bases fit TRBD1. Germline trimming cut 1 base from V and 0 bases from J; bases unmatched to any gene: 13. CDR1 and CDR2 from the germline V gene are SGHTA and FQGNSA. The CDR3 runs 19 residues. The CDR3 sequence is CASSLGVRTGQSSNYGYTF. CDR3 sequence (DNA): TGTGCCAGCAGCTTAGGGGTTCGGACAGGGCAGTCTTCTAACTATGGCTACACCTTC.

This clone was counted only a few times. The chain employs TRBV27 and TRBJ2-7, with D perhaps matching TRBD2 (6 bases). Germline assignment: CDR1 MNHEY and CDR2 SMNVEV (reference sequence). The CDR3 extends over 14 amino acids. Trimming removed 6 bases from V and 2 bases from J, with 14 bases in between. The chain's CDR3 is CASRTTTGAYEQYF. CDR3 coding DNA: TGTGCCAGCAGGACCACGACGGGAGCCTACGAGCAGTACTTC.

This chain joins TRBV4-1 and TRBJ2-7; 7 bases map to TRBD2. V was pared by 0 bases and J by 6 bases, with 8 bases of the junction left unmatched. Germline V gene sequence: CDR1 MGHRA, CDR2 YSYEKL. CDR3 length equals 15 residues. CDR3 in DNA: TGCGCCAGCAGCCAAGATTGGGGGGGAGTGACCGAGCAGTACTTC. Its translation is CASSQDWGGVTEQYF.

CDR3 loop: CASSHNKGGQGDEQYF. In DNA, the CDR3 is TGTGCCAGCAGCCACAACAAGGGGGGACAGGGGGACGAGCAGTACTTC. The rearrangement links TRBV4-2 to TRBJ2-7; 11 positions match TRBD1. The germline V gene encodes CDR1 LGHNA and CDR2 YNFKEQ. This CDR3 contains 16 residues. V lost 3 bases and J lost 5; bases outside the gene matches: 9.

The chain carries TRBV4-1 and TRBJ1-1, with D unresolved. Germline-derived CDR1 and CDR2 are MGHRA and YSYEKL. Trimming left V 2 bases short and J 0 bases short, with 13 bases between. CDR3 size: 16 residues. The DNA of the CDR3 is TGCGCCAGCAGCCAAAACGGTTCGGGGATGAACACTGAAGCTTTCTTT. It specifies CASSQNGSGMNTEAFF.

The chain links TRBV27 to TRBJ2-1; perhaps TRBD2 as D (7 bases). The CDR3 is 16 amino acids. The V gene lost 6 bases and the J gene lost 5 bases, with 20 bases spanning the gap. Germline CDR1 MNHEY, CDR2 SMNVEV (reference sequence). The CDR3 region is CASRWGAGGSDNEQFF. Written as DNA, the CDR3 is TGTGCCAGCAGGTGGGGGGCAGGCGGGAGCGACAATGAGCAGTTCTTC.

The CDR3 nucleotides are TGTGCCAGCAGCTTAGCACCCGACAGGGAAATTAGCGGGGGGTATTCCTACGAGCAGTACTTC. This translates into CASSLAPDREISGGYSYEQYF. The chain is built from TRBV7-6 and TRBJ2-7; 10 nucleotides line up with TRBD2. The CDR3 totals 21 residues. J was trimmed by 1 base and V by 0 bases; bases with no gene match: 18. Germline V CDR1 and CDR2: SGHVS, FNYEAQ.

This chain connects TRBV27 to TRBJ2-1; TRBD2 aligns across 7 bases. Trimming took 3 bases from V and 10 from J; bases not matched to a gene: 9. Germline V gives CDR1 MNHEY, CDR2 SMNVEV (reference sequence). CDR3 length: 14 amino acids. CDR3 sequence: CASSFYLADGEQFF. The CDR3, as DNA: TGTGCCAGCAGTTTTTACCTAGCGGACGGGGAGCAGTTCTTC.

The V call is TRBV5-6, the J call TRBJ2-1; 9 bases line up with TRBD2. Germline CDR1 SGHDT, CDR2 YYEEEE. CDR3 size: 18 residues. The junction had 7 bases not matched to a gene; V was cut back by 0 bases and J by 0 bases. The CDR3: CASSLGLAARSSYNEQFF. The CDR3 bases are TGTGCCAGCAGCTTGGGACTAGCGGCAAGAAGCTCCTACAATGAGCAGTTCTTC.

The rearrangement links TRBV5-5 to TRBJ2-7; 11 bases match TRBD2. The CDR3 length is 15 residues. The germline gives CDR1 SGHKS, CDR2 YYEKEE (reference sequence). V lost 4 bases, J lost 6 bases, and 9 bases stayed unmatched. The DNA of the CDR3 is TGTGCCAGCAGCAGACGACTAGCGGGAAGCCTCGAGCAGTACTTC. Residues: CASSRRLAGSLEQYF.

The chain employs TRBV5-1 and TRBJ2-5; 9 bases line up with TRBD2. The assigned J gene may be wrong: the sequence end matches TRBJ2-7 better. Germline V gene data show CDR1 as SGHRS and CDR2 as YFSETQ. The CDR3 runs 16 residues. CDR3 in DNA: TGCGCCAGCAGCTCTAGAGTAGCGGGAGCCCTCTACGAGCAGTACTTC. Protein: CASSSRVAGALYEQYF.